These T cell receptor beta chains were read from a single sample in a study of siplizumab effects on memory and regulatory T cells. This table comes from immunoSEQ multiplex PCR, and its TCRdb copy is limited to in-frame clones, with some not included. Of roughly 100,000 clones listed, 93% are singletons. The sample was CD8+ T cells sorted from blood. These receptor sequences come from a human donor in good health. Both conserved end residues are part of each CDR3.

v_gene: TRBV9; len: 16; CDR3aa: CASSDLSLQGNYGYTF
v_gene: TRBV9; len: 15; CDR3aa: CASSVGTVITDTQYF
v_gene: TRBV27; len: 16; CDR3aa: CASSPGGQFSGNTIYF
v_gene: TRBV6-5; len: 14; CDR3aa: CASSSGGGWTEAFF
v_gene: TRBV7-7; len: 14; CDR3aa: CASSLGSGYNEQFF
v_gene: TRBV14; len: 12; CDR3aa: CASSRTGSEQFF
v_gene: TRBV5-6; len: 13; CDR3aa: CASSLGLTGELFF
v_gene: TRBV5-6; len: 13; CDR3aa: CASSRTGGNGYTF
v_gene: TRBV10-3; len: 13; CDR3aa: CAISDPNSYEQYF
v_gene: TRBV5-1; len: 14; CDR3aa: CASSLGQGYTEAFF
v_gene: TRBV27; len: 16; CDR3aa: CASSLLGTSGYNEQFF
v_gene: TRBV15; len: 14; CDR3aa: CATSPTRGHTEAFF